This TCR beta chain derives from a study of response to subunit inactivated influenza vaccine (dated by TCRdb to between 2018 and 2020). Regarding the research as a whole: To follow how T cells responded to a trivalent subunit inactivated influenza vaccine, the researchers relied on deep quantitative profiling of the T cell receptor repertoire. What the study reported, not specific to this receptor: The authors suggested that each seasonal influenza vaccination may recruit only a limited number of new T cells.

As for this clonotype: Its antigen target is currently unknown. There are no base qualities to consult, and no much larger clone falls within one base.

Libraries came from RT-PCR. Sequencing was performed on an Illumina HiSeq 2500. The public reads were run again by TCRdb, first through fastp at Q25 and then through MiXCR, and only productive beta chains were kept. All rows with the same CDR3 protein become a single entry with the most common DNA and genes. The sample yields hundreds of thousands of distinct CDR3 sequences; around 8% were counted once. Roughly 13% of the sample lies in the top ten. CDR1 is given as SGHRS and CDR2 as YFSETQ, both from the germline V gene. Its CDR3 holds 16 amino acids, cysteine through phenylalanine. Only CDR3 DNA remains: 48 bases, in frame from the first base. The junction carries 16 bases between V and J, which are trimmed by 0 bases and 5 bases respectively.

The sequenced sample was PBMCs from blood, obtained about 23 months after vaccination. The TCR was taken from a man in his fifties or sixties who received an inactivated influenza vaccine. Donor details come from another sample of the same person, matched by shared clones. The sequence links TRBV5-1 to TRBJ2-3; the best D guess is TRBD1, with 6 bases matching. Here the CDR3 is given as CASSLAAGAGIDTQYF. Here is the DNA: TGCGCCAGCAGCTTGGCGGCAGGGGCGGGCATAGATACGCAGTATTTT. The reference TRBV5-1 and TRBJ2-3 proteins fill in what lies around the CDR3, so the full variable domain reads KAGVTQTPRYLIKTRGQQVTLSCSPISGHRSVSWYQQTPGQGLQFLFEYFSETQRNKGNFPGRFSGRQFSNSRSEMNVSTLELGDSALYLCASSLAAGAGIDTQYFGPGTRLTVL.